The clone carrying this T cell receptor (beta chain) came up a few times. As yet, its antigen is unknown. V shed 3 bases, J shed 7 bases, and the junction held 7 bases outside the gene matches. This CDR3 has 15 amino acids. Germline loops: CDR1 WSHSY, CDR2 SAAADI. The source of the sample is a study of cytomegalovirus exposure and HLA in healthy donors. The study's findings and limits: Among donors in an Asian-associated ancestry cluster, a later analysis reportedly found fewer N-insertions than the roughly 650-donor mean. Some V segments, TRBV6-2 and TRBV6-3 among them, were indistinguishable and were therefore excluded. High specificity and sensitivity for cytomegalovirus status were reported for the classifier.

The study ran its PCR with 60 Vbeta and 13 Jbeta primers. Sequencing was performed with immunoSEQ multiplex PCR; in TCRdb, only in-frame clones are kept and a portion is missing. The table records 95,000 to 150,000 clones, 8.5% to 9% of them present only once. The sequencing input was PBMCs. V gene TRBV10-2 combines with J gene TRBJ2-1; 9 bases fit TRBD2. This clonotype originated in a woman between 35 and 50 years old in good health and CMV-seropositive. CDR3 sequence (DNA): TGCGCCAGCAGTGATATTTACCTAGCGGGGAATGAGCAGTTCTTC. Protein product: CASSDIYLAGNEQFF.